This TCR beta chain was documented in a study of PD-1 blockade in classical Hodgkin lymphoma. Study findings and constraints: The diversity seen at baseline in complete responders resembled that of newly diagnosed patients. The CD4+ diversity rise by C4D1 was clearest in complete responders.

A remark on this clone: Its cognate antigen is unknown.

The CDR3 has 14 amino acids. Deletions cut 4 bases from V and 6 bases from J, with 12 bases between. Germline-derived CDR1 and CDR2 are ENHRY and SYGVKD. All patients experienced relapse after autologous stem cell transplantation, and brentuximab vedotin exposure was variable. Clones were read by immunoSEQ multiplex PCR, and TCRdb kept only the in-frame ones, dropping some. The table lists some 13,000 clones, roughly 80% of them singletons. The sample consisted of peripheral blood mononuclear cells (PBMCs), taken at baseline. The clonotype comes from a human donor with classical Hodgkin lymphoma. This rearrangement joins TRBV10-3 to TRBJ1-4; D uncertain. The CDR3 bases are TGTGCCATCAGTGGGGGAGATGGTGATGAAAAACTGTTTTTT. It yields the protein CAISGGDGDEKLFF.